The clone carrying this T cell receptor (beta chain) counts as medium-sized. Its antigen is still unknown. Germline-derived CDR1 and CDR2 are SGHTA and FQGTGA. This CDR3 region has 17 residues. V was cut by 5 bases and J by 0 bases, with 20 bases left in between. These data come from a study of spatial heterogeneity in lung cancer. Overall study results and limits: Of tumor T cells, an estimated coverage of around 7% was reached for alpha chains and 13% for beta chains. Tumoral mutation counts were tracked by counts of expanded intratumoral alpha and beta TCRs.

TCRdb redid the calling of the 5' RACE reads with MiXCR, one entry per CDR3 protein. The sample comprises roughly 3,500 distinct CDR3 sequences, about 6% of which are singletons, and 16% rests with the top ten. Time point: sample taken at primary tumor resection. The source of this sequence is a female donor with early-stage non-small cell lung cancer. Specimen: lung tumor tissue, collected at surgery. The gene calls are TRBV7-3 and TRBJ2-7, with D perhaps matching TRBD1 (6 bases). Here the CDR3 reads CASSTRGPRDISYEQYF. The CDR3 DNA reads TGTGCCAGCAGCACCAGAGGGCCCCGGGACATCTCCTACGAGCAGTACTTC.